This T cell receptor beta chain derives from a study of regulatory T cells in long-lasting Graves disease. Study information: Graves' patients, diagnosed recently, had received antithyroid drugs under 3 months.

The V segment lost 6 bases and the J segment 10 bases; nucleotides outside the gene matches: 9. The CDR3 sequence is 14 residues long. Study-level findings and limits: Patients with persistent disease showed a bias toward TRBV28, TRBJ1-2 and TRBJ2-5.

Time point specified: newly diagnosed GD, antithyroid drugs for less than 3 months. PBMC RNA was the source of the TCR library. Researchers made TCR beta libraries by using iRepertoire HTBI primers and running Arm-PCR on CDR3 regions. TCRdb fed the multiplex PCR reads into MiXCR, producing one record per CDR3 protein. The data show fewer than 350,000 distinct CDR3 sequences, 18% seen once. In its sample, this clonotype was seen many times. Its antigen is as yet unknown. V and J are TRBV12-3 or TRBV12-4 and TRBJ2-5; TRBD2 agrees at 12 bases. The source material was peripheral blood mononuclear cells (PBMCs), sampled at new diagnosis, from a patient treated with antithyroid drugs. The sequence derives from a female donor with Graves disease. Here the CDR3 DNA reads TGTGCCAGCAGCCCGACTAGCGGGAGTCCCTACCAGTACTTC. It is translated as CASSPTSGSPYQYF.